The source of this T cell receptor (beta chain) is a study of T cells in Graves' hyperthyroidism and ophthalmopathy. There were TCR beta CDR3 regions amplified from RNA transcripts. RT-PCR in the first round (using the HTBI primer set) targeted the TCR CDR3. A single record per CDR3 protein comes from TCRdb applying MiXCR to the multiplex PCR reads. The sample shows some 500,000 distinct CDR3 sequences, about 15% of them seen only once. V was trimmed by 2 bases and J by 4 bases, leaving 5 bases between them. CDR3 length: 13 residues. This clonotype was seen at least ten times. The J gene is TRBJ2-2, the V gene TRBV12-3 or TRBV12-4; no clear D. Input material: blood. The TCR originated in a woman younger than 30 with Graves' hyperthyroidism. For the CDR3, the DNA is TGTGCCAGCAGTTTAAACCCCACCGGGGAGCTGTTTTTT. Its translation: CASSLNPTGELFF.